This TCR beta chain originates from a study of blood T cells in healthy people across ages. A J-beta primer mix and a sample-barcoded 5' primer were used in a second PCR of roughly 7 to 12 cycles. TCRdb re-called the 5' RACE reads with MiXCR, one entry per CDR3 protein. This sample yields 1 million to 1.2 million distinct CDR3 sequences, of which about two fifths are seen a single time; roughly 14% belongs to the top ten. This CDR3 contains 16 residues. The trim removed 6 bases at V and 1 base at J, leaving 6 bases unmatched. CDR1 is MNHEY, CDR2 SVGEGT, per germline. This clonotype was obtained from a young man in good health. Material for sequencing was blood. The gene calls are TRBV6-2 or TRBV6-3 and TRBJ2-5; 12 bases line up with TRBD2. The CDR3 bases are TGTGCCAGCAGGAAACTAGCGGGGGGCCTCCAAGAGACCCAGTACTTC. It codes for CASRKLAGGLQETQYF.